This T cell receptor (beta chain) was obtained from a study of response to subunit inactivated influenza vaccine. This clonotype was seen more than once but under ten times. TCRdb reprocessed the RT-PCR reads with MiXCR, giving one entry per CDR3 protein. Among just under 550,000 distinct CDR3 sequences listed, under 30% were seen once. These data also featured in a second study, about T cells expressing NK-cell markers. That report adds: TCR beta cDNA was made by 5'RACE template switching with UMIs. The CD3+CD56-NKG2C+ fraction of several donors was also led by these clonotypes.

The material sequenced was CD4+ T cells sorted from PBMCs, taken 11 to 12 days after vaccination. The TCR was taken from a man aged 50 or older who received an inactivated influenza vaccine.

CDR3 DNA: TGTGCCAGCGCTCTAGCGGGAGGGACAGATACGCAGTATTTT. It is translated as CASALAGGTDTQYF. This sequence joins TRBV7-3 and TRBJ2-3, with TRBD2 matching over 12 bases. From germline, CDR1 is SGHTA and CDR2 FQGTGA. CDR3 size: 14 residues. Unmatched junction bases numbered 3, after V lost 8 bases and J lost 3 bases.